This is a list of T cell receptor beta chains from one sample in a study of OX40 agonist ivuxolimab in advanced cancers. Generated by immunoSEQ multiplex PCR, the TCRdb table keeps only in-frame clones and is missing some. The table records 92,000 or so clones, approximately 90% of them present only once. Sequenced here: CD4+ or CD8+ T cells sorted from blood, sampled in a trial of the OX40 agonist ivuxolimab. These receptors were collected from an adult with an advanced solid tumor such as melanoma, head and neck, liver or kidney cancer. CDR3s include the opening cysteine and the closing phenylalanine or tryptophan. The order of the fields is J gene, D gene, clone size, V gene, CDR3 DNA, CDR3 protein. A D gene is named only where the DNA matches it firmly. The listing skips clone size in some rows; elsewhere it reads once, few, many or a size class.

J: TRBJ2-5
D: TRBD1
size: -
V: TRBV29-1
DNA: TGCAGCGTAGAGAAGGGACAGCGAGGAGAGACCCAGTACTTC
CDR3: CSVEKGQRGETQYF

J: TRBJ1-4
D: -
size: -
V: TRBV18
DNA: TGTGCCAGCTCACCATCCCGGGACATTGTTGGGGAAAAACTGTTTTTT
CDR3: CASSPSRDIVGEKLFF

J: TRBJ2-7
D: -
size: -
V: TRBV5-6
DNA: TGTGCCAGCAGCTTGCCAGGGGCCCCTTCAGGCGAGCAGTACTTC
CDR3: CASSLPGAPSGEQYF

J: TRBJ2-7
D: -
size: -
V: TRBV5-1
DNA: TGCGCCAGCAGCTTGTCTGACAGGTCCTACGAGCAGTACTTC
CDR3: CASSLSDRSYEQYF

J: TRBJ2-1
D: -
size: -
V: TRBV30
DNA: TGTGCCTGGACCCCCGGGACCATTAACAATGAGCAGTTCTTC
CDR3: CAWTPGTINNEQFF

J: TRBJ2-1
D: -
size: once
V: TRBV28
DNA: TGTGCCAGCAGTTTACCTCGGGGATCGCCCTACAATGAGCAGTTCTTC
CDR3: CASSLPRGSPYNEQFF

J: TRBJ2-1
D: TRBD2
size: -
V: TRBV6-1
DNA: TGTGCCAGCAAGACTAGCAGGGCCGATGAGCAGTTCTTC
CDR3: CASKTSRADEQFF

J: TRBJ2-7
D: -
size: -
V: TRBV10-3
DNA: TGTGCCATCAGTGAGAAGAGTCGGTCCTACGAGCAGTACTTC
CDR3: CAISEKSRSYEQYF

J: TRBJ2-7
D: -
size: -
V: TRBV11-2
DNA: TGTGCCAGCAGCGGCCGGGACAACTACGAGCAGTACTTC
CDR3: CASSGRDNYEQYF

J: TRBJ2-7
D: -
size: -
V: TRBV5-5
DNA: TGTGCCAGCAGCTCCTGGGATTCCTACGAGCAGTACTTC
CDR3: CASSSWDSYEQYF

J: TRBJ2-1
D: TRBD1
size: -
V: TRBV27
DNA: TGTGCCAGCAGTTATCGGGACAGTCCCTGGGTCGGTGAGCAGTTCTTC
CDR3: CASSYRDSPWVGEQFF

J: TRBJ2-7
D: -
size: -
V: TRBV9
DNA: TGTGCCAGCAGCGTAGGCGGATTCTCCTACGAGCAGTACTTC
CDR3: CASSVGGFSYEQYF

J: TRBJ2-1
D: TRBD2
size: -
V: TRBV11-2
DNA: TGTGCCAGCAGCTTACATCTAGCGGGAAACAATGAGCAGTTCTTC
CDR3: CASSLHLAGNNEQFF

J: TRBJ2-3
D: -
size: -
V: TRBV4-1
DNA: TGCGCCAGCAGCCAAGAGGGACGCACAGATACGCAGTATTTT
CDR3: CASSQEGRTDTQYF

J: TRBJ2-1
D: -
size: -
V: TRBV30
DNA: TGTGCCTGGTTTAGCTACAATGAGCAGTTCTTC
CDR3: CAWFSYNEQFF

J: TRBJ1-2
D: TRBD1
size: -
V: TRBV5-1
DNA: TGCGCCAGCAGCTTTGGACAGGGGGGAGGCTACACCTTC
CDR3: CASSFGQGGGYTF

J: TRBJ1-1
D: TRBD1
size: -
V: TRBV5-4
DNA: TGTGCCAGCAGCTTGGCCTGGGCAGGGGGCAGTCGGGACACTGAAGCTTTCTTT
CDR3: CASSLAWAGGSRDTEAFF

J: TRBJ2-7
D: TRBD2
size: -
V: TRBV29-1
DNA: TGCAGCGTTTCCGACGGGAGGGCCTACGAGCAGTACTTC
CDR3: CSVSDGRAYEQYF

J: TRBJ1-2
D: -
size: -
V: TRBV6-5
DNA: TGTGCCAGCAGTTACGACCCCGGGGGGGACTATGGCTACACCTTC
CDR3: CASSYDPGGDYGYTF

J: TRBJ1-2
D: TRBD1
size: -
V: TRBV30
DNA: TGTGCCTGGAGGGGACAGGGGGTCCCCTATGGCTACACCTTC
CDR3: CAWRGQGVPYGYTF

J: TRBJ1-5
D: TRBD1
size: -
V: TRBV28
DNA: TGTGCCAGCGGACAATCTCGGGACAGGCCCGAGCATTTT
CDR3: CASGQSRDRPEHF

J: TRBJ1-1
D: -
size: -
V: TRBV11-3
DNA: TGTGCCAGCAGACAATGGGGACATCTGAACACTGAAGCTTTCTTT
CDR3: CASRQWGHLNTEAFF

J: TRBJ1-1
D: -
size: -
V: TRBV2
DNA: TGTGCCAGCAGTGAAGGGGGGGCGCGAACTGAAGCTTTCTTT
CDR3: CASSEGGARTEAFF

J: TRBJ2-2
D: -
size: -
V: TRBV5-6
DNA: TGTGCCAGCAGCTTGGGACTAGTTGGGGCCGGGGAGCTGTTTTTT
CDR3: CASSLGLVGAGELFF

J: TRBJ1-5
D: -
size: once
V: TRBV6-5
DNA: TGTGCCAGCAGTTACGTTCGAGATCAGCCCCAGCATTTT
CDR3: CASSYVRDQPQHF

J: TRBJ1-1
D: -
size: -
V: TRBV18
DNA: TGTGCCAGCTCACCACAGGGGCAAGACACTGAAGCTTTCTTT
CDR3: CASSPQGQDTEAFF

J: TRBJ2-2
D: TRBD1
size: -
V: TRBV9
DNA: TGTGCCAGCAGTAACGCCCAGACAGGGGATTGGACCGGGGAGCTGTTTTTT
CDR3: CASSNAQTGDWTGELFF

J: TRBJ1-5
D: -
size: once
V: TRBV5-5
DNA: TGTGCCAGCAGCCTCGAAGGGAGATATCAGCCCCAGCATTTT
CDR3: CASSLEGRYQPQHF

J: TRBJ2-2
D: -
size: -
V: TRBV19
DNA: TGTGCCAGTAGTATAGATCTCGGGGCCGAGGGGCTGTTTTTT
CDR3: CASSIDLGAEGLFF

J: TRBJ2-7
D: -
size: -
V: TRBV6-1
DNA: TGTGCCAGCAGTGATTGGCAATCCGGCTACGAGCAGTACTTC
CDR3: CASSDWQSGYEQYF

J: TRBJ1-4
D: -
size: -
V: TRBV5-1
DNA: TGCGCCAGCAGCTTGGGGGAGAGTGAAAAACTGTTTTTT
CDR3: CASSLGESEKLFF